The sequence of this T cell receptor (beta chain) was determined in a study of T cells in Graves' hyperthyroidism and ophthalmopathy (dated by TCRdb to the late 2010s). A note on the overall study: Peripheral blood samples were taken at initial diagnosis, before any treatment was given. After blood sampling, hyperthyroidism patients were treated with methimazole at a starting dose of 30 mg daily, and ophthalmopathy patients were treated with high-dose intravenous methylprednisolone. The 95 to 100 discovery patients were randomly divided into training and test sets at a 7:3 ratio. A discovery cohort of about a hundred patients, 43 with Graves' ophthalmopathy and more than 55 with stable Graves' hyperthyroidism, was used to find distinguishing TCR V-J signatures. Prospective prediction of ophthalmopathy was tested in an independent validation cohort consisting of about 19 hyperthyroidism patients and around 17 patients who later progressed to ophthalmopathy. According to the paper, TCR Vbeta CDR3 sequencing was carried out on around 140 peripheral blood samples, which came from around 43 ophthalmopathy, 75 to 80 hyperthyroidism and roughly 17 progressor patients. The study also compared thyroid tissue and blood T-cell repertoires from five or six Graves' hyperthyroidism patients. What the study reported, not specific to this receptor: During validation, the model predicted progression to ophthalmopathy a median of approximately 6 months ahead of onset, with approximately 70% sensitivity and roughly 75% specificity. Blood samples also contained most of the expanded thyroid clonotypes (frequency above 0.001), which suggests that blood repertoires may reflect thyroid immune responses. A model built on a 13 V-J signature distinguished ophthalmopathy from stable hyperthyroidism, reaching roughly 88% sensitivity and under 84% specificity in cross-validation and 80%/75% in testing. No statistical method was used to set the sample size in advance, and investigators knew the group allocation.

In the ophthalmopathy patients, disease was moderately to severely active, with a Clinical Activity Score of 3 or more, a NOSPECS grade of 4 or more, and a duration of less than 3 months. Any patient with an uncontrolled infection, another autoimmune disease, pregnancy or lactation was excluded. Diagnoses relied on clinical symptoms, serum thyroxine and TRAb, thyroid ultrasound and orbital computed tomography. Ficoll-Paque density gradient centrifugation was used to isolate PBMCs from about 10 ml of fresh peripheral blood. Total RNA was extracted using Trizol reagent, and RNA quality was assessed on an Agilent 2100 Bioanalyzer. The TCR beta CDR3 regions were amplified from the RNA transcripts. The first round of RT-PCR for the TCR CDR3 was performed with the HTBI primer set and the Qiagen OneStep RT-PCR kit. Libraries were constructed in a second round of multiplex PCR, after which size selection and purification were performed. Paired-end sequencing of the libraries was performed with 100 bp reads on an Illumina HiSeq2000. Under the source paper's analysis protocol: SOAPnuke was used to process the raw data, with reads discarded if the reads contained adapters or uncalled bases, had a mean Phred below 15, or lacked an exact constant-primer or identifier match. High-quality paired reads were merged using COPE v1.2.5, and each unique nucleotide sequence was defined as a clonotype. MiTCR v1.1 was used to align clonotypes to the IMGT TRBV, TRBD and TRBJ reference segments. Only V-J combinations with frequency above 0.0001, covering approximately 99% of repertoires, were analysed. A TCS score was defined as the ratio between F50 (clonal expansion) and ExV (chaos), using BLOSUM62-based TCRdist between CDR3 peptides within each V-J. Welch's t-statistics and random forest reduced 500 to 550 V-J features to 13, which were used in a naive Bayes classifier (R e1071). TCRdb redid the processing of the public reads, applying fastp at Q25 and MiXCR, and retained in-frame beta chains. Rows are unified per CDR3 protein, each entry keeping the most common DNA and genes. TCRdb, not the authors, supplied the V and J calls. This sample holds 500,000 to 800,000 distinct CDR3 sequences; around 13% were observed only once. About an eighth of the sample belongs to the ten largest clones.

Details on this clonotype: Its antigen is unknown. No base-level quality is on record; no much larger clone is a single base apart.

CDR1 ENHRY and CDR2 SYGVKD were looked up in the germline V gene. The CDR3 sequence holds 15 residues, the cysteine and phenylalanine included. This entry keeps only the CDR3 DNA: 45 bases, framed from base 1. V trim: 0 bases; J trim: 2 bases; unmatched bases: 3. The chain links TRBV10-3 with TRBJ1-1, with 7 bases in between that match TRBD1. The sequencing sample was made of blood. This TCR was recovered from a woman aged 45-65 years with Graves' ophthalmopathy. The nucleotide sequence is TGTGCCATCAGTGAGTCGGACAGGTTAAACACTGAAGCTTTCTTT. This codes for CAISESDRLNTEAFF.